Included here is one TCR beta chain sequence, with context. Antigen unknown. This CDR3 is 14 amino acids long. CDR1 and CDR2 from the germline V gene are SGHRS and YFSETQ. Trimming removed 4 bases at V and 3 bases at J, with 14 bases between. The data were obtained in a study of T cells in localized non-small cell lung cancer. Overall study results and limits: In uninvolved adjacent lung, T cell clonality reached its highest value, exceeding tumor.

Only in-frame clones appear in the TCRdb table, and some are missing; sequencing was by immunoSEQ multiplex PCR. The table lists around 83,000 clones, approximately 90% of them singletons, with roughly 15% in the top ten. This clonotype was obtained from a man between 40 and 70 years old with stage I squamous cell lung carcinoma. The chain has TRBV5-1 and TRBJ2-7; tentatively, D is TRBD2 (5 bases). This specimen was peripheral blood, taken before any cancer treatment. Here the CDR3 reads CASSAGERGYEQYF. The CDR3, as DNA: TGCGCCAGCAGCGCGGGCGAACGGGGCTACGAGCAGTACTTC.